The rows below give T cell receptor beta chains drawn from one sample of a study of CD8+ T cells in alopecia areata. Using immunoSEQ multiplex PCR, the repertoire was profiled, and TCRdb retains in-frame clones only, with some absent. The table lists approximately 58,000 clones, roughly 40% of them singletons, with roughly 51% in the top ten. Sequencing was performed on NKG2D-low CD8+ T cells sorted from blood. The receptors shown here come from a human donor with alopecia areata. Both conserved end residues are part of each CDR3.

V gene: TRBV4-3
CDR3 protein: CASSQVYGTGRNIQYF

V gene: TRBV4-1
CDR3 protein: CASSLGTGVYEQYF

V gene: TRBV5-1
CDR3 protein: CASSPEGKKNTEAFF

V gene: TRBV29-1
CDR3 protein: CSVDLRTGDGYTF

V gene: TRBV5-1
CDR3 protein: CASSWGTGHNEQFF

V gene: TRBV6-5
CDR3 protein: CATHRGTYNEQFF

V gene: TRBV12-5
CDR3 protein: CASGSDPHYEQYF

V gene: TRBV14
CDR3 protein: CASSQEAGGPETQYF

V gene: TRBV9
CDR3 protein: CASYDRSYGYTF

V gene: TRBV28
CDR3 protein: CASSLGPNYEQYF

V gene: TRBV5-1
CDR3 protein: CASSLGEPHRGANVLTF

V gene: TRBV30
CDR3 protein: CAWSVELAYEQYF

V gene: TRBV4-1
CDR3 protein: CASSQGAGLDYEQYF

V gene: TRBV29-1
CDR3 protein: CSVPSGKGEQFF

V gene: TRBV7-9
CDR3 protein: CASSLRRVGGEQYF

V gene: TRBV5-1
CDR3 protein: CASSLAGAVTEAFF

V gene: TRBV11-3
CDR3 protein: CASSLDGYGYTF

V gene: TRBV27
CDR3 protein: CASSSREGRVNEQFF

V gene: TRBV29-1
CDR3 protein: CSASFQGAQYEQYF

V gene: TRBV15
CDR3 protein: CATSRDRSSPETQYF

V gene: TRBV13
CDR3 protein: CASSLGGDEQFF

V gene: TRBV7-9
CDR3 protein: CASSLSTEAFF

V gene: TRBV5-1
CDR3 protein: CASSADRGEQYF

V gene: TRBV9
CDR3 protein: CASSSRGTQYF

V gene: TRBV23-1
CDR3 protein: CASSQRQAITDTQYF

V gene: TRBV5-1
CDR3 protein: CASSLEGTYTEAFF

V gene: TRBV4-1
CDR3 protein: CASSPTYTDTQYF

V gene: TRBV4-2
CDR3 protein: CASSGRREEQFF

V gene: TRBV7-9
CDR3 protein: CASSSGTGGGDTQYF

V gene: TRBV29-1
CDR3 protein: CSVTGQPPRGLFF

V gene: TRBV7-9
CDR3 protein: CASSPELGDTQYF

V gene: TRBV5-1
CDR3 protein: CASSLDGGSSYEQYF

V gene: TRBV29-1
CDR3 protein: CSVEFGLGAFF

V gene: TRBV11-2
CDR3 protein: CASSPPSSTDTQYF

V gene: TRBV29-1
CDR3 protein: CSVEGTSGGHGYNEQFF